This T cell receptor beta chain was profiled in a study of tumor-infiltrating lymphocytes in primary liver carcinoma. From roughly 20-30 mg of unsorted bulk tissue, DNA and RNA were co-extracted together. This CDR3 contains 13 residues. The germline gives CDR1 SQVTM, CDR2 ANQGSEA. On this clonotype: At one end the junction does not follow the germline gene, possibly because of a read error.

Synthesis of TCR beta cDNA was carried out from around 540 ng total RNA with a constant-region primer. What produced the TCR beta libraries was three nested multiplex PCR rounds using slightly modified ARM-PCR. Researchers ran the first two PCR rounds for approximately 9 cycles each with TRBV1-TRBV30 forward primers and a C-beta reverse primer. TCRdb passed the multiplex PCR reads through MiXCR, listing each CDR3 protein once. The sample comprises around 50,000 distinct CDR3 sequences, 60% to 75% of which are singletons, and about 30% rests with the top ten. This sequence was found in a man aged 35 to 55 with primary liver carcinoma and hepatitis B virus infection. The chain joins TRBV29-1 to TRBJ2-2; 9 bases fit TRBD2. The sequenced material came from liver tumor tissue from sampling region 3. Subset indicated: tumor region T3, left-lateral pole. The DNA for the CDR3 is TGCAGCGTTGGGCTAGCGGGAAACGGGAAGCTGTTTTTT. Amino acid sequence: CSVGLAGNGKLFF.